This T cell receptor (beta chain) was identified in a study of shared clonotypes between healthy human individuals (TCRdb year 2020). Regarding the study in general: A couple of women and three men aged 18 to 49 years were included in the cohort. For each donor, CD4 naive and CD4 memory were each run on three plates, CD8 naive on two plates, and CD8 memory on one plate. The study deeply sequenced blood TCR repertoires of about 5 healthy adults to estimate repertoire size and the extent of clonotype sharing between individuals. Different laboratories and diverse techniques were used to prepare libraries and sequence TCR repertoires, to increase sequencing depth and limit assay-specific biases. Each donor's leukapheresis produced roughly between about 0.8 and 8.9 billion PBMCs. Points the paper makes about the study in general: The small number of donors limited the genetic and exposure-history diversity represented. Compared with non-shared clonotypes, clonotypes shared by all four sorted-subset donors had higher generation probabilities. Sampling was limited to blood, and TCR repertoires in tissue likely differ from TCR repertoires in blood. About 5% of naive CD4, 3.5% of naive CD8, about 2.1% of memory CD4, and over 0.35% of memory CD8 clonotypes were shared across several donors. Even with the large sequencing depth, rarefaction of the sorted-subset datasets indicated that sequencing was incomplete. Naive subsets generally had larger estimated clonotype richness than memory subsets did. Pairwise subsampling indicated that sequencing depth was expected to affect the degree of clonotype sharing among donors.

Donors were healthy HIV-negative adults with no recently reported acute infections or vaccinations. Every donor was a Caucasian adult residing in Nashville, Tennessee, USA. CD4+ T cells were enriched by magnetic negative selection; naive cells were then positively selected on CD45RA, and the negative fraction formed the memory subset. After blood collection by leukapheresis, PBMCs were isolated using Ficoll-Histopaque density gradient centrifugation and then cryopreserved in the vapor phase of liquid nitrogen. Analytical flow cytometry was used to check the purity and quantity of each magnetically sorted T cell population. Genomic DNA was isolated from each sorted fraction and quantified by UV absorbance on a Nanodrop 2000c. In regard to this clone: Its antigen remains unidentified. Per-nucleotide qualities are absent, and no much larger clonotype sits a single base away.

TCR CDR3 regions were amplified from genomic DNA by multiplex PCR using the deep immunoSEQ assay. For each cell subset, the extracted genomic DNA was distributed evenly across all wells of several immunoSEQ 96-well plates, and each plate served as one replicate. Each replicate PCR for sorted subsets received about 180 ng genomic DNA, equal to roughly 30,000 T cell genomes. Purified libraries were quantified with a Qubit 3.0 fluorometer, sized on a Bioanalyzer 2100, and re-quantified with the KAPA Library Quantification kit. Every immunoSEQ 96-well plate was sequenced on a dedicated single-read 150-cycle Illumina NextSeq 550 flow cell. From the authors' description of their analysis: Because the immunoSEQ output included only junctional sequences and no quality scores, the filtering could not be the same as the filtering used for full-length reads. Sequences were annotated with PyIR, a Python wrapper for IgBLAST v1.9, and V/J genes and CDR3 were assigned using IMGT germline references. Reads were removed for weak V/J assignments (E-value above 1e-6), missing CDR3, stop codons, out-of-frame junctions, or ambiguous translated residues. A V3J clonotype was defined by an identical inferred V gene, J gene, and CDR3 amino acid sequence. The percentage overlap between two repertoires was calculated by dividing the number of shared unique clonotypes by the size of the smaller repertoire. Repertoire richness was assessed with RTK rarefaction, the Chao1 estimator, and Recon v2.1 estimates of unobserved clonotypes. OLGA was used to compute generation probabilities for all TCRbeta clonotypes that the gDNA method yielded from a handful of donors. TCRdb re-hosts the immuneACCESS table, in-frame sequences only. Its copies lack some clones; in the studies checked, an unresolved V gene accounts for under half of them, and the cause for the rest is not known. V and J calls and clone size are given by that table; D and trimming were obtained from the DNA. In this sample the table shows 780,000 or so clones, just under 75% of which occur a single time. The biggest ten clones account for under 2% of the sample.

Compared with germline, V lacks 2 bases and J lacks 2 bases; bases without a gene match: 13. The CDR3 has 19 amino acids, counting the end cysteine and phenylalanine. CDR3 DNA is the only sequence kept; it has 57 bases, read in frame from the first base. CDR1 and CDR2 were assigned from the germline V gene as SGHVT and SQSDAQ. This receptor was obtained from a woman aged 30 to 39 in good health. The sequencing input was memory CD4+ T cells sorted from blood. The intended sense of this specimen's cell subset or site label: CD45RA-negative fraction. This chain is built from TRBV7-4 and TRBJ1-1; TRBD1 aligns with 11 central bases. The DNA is TGTGCCAGCAGCTTACCACCCGGTGGACAGGGGGCGGATAACACTGAAGCTTTCTTT. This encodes CASSLPPGGQGADNTEAFF.